Sequencing of this TCR beta chain was carried out in a study of T cells in localized non-small cell lung cancer. Regarding this clone: No antigen is known for it.

Trimming left V 2 bases short and J 3 bases short, with 7 bases between. Germline V CDR1 and CDR2: MNHEY, SVGAGI. This CDR3 region has 13 residues. Clones were sequenced by immunoSEQ multiplex PCR, and TCRdb holds only the in-frame ones, with some missing. The data contain 30,000 to 45,000 clones, 80% to 85% of them seen just once; the ten biggest clones take up less than 9.5%. Notes on the study in general: Adjacent lung exhibited a median of about 57 among the 100 most abundant tumor clones. Longer survival (overall) was linked to higher T cell density in blood. One tumor region alone was sequenced, and heterogeneity therefore remains possible.

Sequencing was performed on peripheral blood mononuclear cells, taken before any cancer treatment. The chain uses TRBV6-5 and TRBJ1-2; no reliable D call. The receptor was derived from a male donor at least 60 years old with stage II lung adenocarcinoma. The CDR3 sequence: CASSYRKDYGYTF. As DNA, the CDR3 is TGTGCCAGCAGTTACCGGAAGGACTATGGCTACACCTTC.